This TCR beta chain appears in the sequencing data of a study of T cell responses to AZD1222 COVID-19 vaccine. Findings of the study overall: Distributed over spike, vaccine-associated CD4 TCRs predominated at 160-218 and 743-854. There were repertoire samples only from the period after the peak T cell response.

For this clone: The target antigen is unknown.

Libraries were prepared by immunoSEQ multiplex PCR; TCRdb keeps only in-frame clonotypes and omits some of them. The repertoire consists of around 140,000 clones, with about 82% occurring once and the leading ten covering around 8.3%. The sample consisted of peripheral blood, taken 28 days after the second dose of the MenACWY control vaccine. The receptor comes from an adult who received the MenACWY meningococcal vaccine as a control.

In DNA, the CDR3 is TGTGCCAGCGCTCTAGCGGGAGCCCTCGAGCAGTACTTC. Protein sequence: CASALAGALEQYF. The rearrangement links TRBV7-3 to TRBJ2-7, with 10 bases aligning to TRBD2. The CDR3 extends over 13 amino acids. V dropped 8 bases and J dropped 6; count of bases not matched to a gene: 7. CDR1 SGHTA and CDR2 FQGTGA come from the germline V gene.